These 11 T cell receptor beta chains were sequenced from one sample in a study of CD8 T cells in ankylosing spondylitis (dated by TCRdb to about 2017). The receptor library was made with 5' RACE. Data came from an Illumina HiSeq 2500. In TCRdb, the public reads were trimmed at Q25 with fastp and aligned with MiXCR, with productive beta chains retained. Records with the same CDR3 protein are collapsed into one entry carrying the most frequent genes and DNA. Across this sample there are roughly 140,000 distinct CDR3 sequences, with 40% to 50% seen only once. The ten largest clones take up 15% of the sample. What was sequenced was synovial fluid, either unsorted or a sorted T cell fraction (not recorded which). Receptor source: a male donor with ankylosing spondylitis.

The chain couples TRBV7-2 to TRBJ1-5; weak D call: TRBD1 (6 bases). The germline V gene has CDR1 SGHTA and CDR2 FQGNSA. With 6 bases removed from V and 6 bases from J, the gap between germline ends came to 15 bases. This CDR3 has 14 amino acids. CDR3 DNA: TGTGCCAGCAGTAACCCCCCCAGGGGTCAGCCCCAGCATTTT. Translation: CASSNPPRGQPQHF.

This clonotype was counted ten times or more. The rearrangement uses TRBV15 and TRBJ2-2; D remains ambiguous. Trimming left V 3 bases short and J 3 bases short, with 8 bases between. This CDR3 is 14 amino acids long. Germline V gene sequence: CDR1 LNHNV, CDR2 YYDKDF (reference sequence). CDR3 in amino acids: CATSSYEDTGELFF. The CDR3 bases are TGTGCCACCAGCAGCTACGAAGACACCGGGGAGCTGTTTTTT.

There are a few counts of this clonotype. CDR3 sequence reads: CATSRDLPRYNEQFF. The DNA of the CDR3 is TGTGCCACCAGCAGAGATTTGCCGCGCTACAATGAGCAGTTCTTC. The chain employs TRBV15 and TRBJ2-1; D uncertain. V lost 0 bases and J lost 3, with 9 bases in between. The CDR3 contains 15 residues. CDR1 LNHNV and CDR2 YYDKDF come from the germline V gene (reference sequence).

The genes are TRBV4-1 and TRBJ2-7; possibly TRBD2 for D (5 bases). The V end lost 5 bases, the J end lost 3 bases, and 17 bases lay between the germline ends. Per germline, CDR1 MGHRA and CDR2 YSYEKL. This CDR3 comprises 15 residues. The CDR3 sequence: CASSSGHAAGYEQYF. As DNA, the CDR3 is TGCGCCAGCAGCTCCGGGCACGCCGCGGGCTACGAGCAGTACTTC.

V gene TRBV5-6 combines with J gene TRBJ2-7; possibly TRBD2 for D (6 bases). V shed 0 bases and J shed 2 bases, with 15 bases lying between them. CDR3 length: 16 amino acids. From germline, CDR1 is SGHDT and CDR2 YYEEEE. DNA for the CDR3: TGTGCCAGCAGCTTGGTGCTAGCGCCGGAGCCCTACGAGCAGTACTTC. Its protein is CASSLVLAPEPYEQYF.

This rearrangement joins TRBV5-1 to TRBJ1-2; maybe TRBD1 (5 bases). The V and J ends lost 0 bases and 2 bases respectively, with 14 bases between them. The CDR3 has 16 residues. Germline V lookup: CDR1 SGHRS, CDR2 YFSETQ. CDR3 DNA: TGCGCCAGCAGCTTGGTGCCTCCAGGGCGGAACTATGGCTACACCTTC. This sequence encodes CASSLVPPGRNYGYTF.

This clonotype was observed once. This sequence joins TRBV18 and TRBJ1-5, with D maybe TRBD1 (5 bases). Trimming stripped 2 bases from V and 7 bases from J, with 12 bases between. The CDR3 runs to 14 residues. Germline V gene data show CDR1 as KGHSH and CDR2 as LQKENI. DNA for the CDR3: TGTGCCAGCTCACCAAGGCGAGGGGCACAGCCCCAGCATTTT. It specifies CASSPRRGAQPQHF.

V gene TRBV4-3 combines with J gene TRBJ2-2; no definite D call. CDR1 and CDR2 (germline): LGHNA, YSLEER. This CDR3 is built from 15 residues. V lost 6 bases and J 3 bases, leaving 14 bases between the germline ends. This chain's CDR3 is CASRPRPADTGELFF. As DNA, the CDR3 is TGCGCCAGCAGACCAAGACCAGCCGACACCGGGGAGCTGTTTTTT.

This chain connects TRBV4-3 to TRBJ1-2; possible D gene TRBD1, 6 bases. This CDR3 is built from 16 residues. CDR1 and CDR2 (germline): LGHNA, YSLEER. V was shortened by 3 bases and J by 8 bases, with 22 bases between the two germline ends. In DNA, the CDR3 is TGCGCCAGCAGCCACCTGGCGGGACACCCGAGGGGAGGCTACACCTTC. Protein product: CASSHLAGHPRGGYTF.

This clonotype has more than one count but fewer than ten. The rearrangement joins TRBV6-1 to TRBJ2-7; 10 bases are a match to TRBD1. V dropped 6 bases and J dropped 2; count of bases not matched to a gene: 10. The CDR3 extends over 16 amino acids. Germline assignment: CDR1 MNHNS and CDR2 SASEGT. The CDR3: CASSPIRDRGPYEQYF. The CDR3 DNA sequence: TGTGCCAGCAGCCCAATCCGGGACAGGGGCCCCTACGAGCAGTACTTC.

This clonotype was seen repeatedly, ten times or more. Here the CDR3 reads CSVSGHPDSYNEQFF. The CDR3 DNA sequence: TGCAGCGTTTCCGGGCACCCCGACTCCTACAATGAGCAGTTCTTC. The chain couples TRBV29-1 to TRBJ2-1, with unresolved D. Trimming pared 5 bases from V and 0 bases from J, leaving 14 bases between. Germline V CDR1 and CDR2: SQVTM, ANQGSEA. This CDR3 is built from 15 residues.